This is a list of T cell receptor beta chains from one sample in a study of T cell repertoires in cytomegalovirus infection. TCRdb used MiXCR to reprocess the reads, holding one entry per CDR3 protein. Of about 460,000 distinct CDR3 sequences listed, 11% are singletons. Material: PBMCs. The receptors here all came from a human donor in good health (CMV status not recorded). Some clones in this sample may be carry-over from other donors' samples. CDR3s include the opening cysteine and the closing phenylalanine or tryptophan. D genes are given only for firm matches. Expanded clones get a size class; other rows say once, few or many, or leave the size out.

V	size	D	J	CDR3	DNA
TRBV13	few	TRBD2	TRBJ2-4	CASSPPPSGSLKNIQYF	TGTGCCAGCAGCCCACCCCCTAGCGGGAGCCTCAAAAACATTCAGTACTTC
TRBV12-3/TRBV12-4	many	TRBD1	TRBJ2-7	CASSYDRGRTVTYEQYF	TGTGCCAGCAGTTACGACAGGGGACGCACCGTTACCTACGAGCAGTACTTC
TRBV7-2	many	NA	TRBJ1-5	CASSLAVGQPQHF	TGTGCCAGCAGCTTAGCAGTAGGTCAGCCCCAGCATTTT
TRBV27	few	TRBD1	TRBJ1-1	CASGFIETGLMNTEAFF	TGTGCCAGCGGATTCATAGAGACAGGGCTCATGAACACTGAAGCTTTCTTT
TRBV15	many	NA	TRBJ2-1	CATGRGLREQFF	TGTGCCACCGGGCGGGGGCTACGTGAGCAGTTCTTC
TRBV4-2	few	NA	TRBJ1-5	CASSQEQHSNQPQHF	TGTGCCAGCAGCCAAGAACAGCATAGCAATCAGCCCCAGCATTTT
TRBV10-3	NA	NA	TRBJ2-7	CAINPGAGYEQYF	TGTGCCATCAACCCGGGGGCGGGTTACGAGCAGTACTTC
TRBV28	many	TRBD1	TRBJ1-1	CASSHQGDHGTEAFF	TGTGCCAGCAGCCACCAGGGGGATCACGGGACTGAAGCTTTCTTT
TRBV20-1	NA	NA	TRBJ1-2	CSAVRQDGYTF	TGCAGTGCCGTTAGGCAGGATGGCTACACCTTC
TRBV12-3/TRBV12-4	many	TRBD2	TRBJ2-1	CASSFRLAGIYNEQFF	TGTGCCAGCAGTTTTCGACTAGCGGGGATATACAATGAGCAGTTCTTC
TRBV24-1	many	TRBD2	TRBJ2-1	CATSGTSDYEQFF	TGTGCCACCAGTGGGACTAGCGACTATGAGCAGTTCTTC
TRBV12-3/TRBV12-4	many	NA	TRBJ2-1	CASSFLENEQFF	NA
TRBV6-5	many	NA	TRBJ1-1	CASKGGGGPTEAFF	TGTGCCAGCAAGGGGGGCGGGGGTCCCACTGAAGCTTTCTTT
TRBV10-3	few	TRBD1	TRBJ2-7	CAIRETGGSYEQYF	TGTGCCATCAGAGAGACAGGGGGTTCCTACGAGCAGTACTTC
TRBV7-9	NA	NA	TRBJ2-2	CASSLGEGAGELFF	TGTGCCAGCAGCTTAGGAGAAGGAGCCGGGGAGCTGTTTTTT
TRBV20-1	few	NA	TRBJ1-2	CSAKMQGIENYGYTF	TGCAGTGCTAAAATGCAGGGGATAGAGAACTATGGCTACACCTTC
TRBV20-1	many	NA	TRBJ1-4	CSAPGRDWNEKLFF	TGCAGTGCACCTGGGCGGGACTGGAATGAAAAACTGTTTTTT
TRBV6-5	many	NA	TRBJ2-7	CASSYGVGYEQYF	TGTGCCAGCAGTTACGGGGTAGGTTACGAGCAGTACTTC
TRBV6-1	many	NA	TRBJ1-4	CATQHWGEKLFF	TGTGCCACCCAGCATTGGGGGGAAAAACTGTTTTTT
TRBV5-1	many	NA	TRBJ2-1	CASSLDSNEQFF	TGTGCCAGCAGCTTAGACTCCAATGAGCAGTTCTTC
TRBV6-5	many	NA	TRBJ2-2	CASSYDYTGELFF	TGTGCCAGCAGTTACGACTACACCGGGGAGCTGTTTTTT
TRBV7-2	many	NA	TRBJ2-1	CASSFPTRWNEQFF	TGTGCCAGCAGCTTCCCGACGAGATGGAATGAGCAGTTCTTC
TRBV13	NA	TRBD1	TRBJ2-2	CASRLTGGTGELFF	TGTGCCAGCAGACTAACAGGGGGGACCGGGGAGCTGTTTTTT
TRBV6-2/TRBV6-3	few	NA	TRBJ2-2	CASSIATTGELFF	TGTGCCAGCAGTATAGCGACCACCGGGGAGCTGTTTTTT
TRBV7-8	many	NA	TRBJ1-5	CASSSRGNQPQHF	TGTGCCAGCAGCTCCCGCGGGAATCAGCCCCAGCATTTT
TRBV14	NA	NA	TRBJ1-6	CASSELGGGLSPLHF	TGTGCCAGCAGCGAATTGGGGGGGGGGCTCTCACCCCTCCACTTT
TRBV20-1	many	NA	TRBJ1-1	CSARDLKNTEAFF	TGCAGTGCTAGGGACCTGAAGAACACTGAAGCTTTCTTT